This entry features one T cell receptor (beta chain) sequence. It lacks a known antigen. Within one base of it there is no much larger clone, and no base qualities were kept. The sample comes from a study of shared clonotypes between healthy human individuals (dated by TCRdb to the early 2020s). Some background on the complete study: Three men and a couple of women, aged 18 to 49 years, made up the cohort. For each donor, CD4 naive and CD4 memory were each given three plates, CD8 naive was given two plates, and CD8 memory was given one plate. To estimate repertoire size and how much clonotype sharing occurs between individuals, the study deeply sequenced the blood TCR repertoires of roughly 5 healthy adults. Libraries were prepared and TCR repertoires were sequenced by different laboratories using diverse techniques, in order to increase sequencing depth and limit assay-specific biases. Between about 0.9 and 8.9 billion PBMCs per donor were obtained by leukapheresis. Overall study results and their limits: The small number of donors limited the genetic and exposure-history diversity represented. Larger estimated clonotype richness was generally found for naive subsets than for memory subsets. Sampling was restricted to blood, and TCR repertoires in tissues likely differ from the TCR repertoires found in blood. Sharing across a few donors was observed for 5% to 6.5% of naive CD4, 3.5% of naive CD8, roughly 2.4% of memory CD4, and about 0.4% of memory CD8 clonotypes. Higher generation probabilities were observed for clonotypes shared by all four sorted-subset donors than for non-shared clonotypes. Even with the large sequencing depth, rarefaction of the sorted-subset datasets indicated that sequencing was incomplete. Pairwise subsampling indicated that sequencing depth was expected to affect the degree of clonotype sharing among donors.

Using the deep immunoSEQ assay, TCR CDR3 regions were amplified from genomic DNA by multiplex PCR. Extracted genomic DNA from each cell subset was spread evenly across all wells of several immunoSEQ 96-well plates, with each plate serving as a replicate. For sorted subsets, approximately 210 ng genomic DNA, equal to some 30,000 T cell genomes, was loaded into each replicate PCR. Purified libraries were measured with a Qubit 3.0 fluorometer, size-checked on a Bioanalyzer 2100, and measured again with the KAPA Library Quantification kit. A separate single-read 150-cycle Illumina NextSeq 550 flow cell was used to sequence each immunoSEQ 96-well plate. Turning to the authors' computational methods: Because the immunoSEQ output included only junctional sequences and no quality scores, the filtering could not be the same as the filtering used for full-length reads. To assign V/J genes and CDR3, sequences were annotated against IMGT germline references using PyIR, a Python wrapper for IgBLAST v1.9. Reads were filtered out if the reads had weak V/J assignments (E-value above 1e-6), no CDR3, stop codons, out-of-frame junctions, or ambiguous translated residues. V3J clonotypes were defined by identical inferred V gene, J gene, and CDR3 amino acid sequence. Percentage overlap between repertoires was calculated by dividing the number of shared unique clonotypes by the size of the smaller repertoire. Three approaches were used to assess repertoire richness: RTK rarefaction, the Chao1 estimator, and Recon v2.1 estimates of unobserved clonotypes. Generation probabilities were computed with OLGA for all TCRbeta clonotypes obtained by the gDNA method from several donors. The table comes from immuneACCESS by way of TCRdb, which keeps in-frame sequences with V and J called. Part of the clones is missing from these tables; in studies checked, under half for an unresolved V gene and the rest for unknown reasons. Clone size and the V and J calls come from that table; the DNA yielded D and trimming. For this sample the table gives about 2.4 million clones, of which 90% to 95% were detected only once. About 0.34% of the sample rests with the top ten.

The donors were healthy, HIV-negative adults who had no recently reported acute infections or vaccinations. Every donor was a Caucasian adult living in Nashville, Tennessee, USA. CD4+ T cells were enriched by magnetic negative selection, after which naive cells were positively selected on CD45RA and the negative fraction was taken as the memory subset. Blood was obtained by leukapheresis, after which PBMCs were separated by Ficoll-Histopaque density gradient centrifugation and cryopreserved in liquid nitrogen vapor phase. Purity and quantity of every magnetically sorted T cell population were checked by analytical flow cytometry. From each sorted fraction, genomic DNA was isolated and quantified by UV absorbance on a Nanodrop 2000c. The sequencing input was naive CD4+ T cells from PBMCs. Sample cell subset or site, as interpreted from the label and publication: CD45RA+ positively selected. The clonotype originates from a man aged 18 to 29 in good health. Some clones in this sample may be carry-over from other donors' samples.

DNA sequence: TGTGCCACCAGCAGATCAAGACAGGCAGTATACGAGCAGTACTTC. The translation is CATSRSRQAVYEQYF. Recombination linked TRBV15 to TRBJ2-7, and the D gene may be TRBD1, 6 bases matching. Including the terminal cysteine and phenylalanine, the CDR3 comprises 15 residues. Of the read, only the CDR3 DNA is kept; its 45 bases are in frame from base 1. V was cut back by 2 bases and J by 4 bases, leaving a gap of 15 bases between them. CDR1 and CDR2, looked up from the germline V gene (reference sequence), are LNHNV and YYDKDF.